This T cell receptor beta chain was observed in a study of blood T cell repertoires in COVID-19. As for the study in general: There were acute and convalescent COVID-19 samples, and they came from the United States, Italy and Spain. T cells, B-cell-depleted T cells, or PBMCs provided the cDNA or gDNA that served as material.

Original processing methods: Nucleated cell number was recorded as an estimate derived from reference gene primer amplification. The data were produced by immunoSEQ multiplex PCR, yet TCRdb's version contains in-frame clones alone and is incomplete. V, J and clone size are taken as reported in that table, and D and trimming were inferred from the DNA itself. The sample has 46,000 or so clones, less than 85% seen once. V lost 5 bases, J lost 6 bases, and 17 bases lay in between. Germline V gene data show CDR1 as MNHEY and CDR2 as SVGEGT. The CDR3 contains 14 residues. The chain uses TRBV6-2 or TRBV6-3 and TRBJ2-7; a possible D gene is TRBD1 (6 bases). This TCR came from a human donor in a cohort sampled during active COVID-19. Sequenced: peripheral blood. The CDR3, as DNA: TGTGCCAGCAGTACGACAGGCGGGTTCATCGAGCAGTACTTC. Amino acids: CASSTTGGFIEQYF.